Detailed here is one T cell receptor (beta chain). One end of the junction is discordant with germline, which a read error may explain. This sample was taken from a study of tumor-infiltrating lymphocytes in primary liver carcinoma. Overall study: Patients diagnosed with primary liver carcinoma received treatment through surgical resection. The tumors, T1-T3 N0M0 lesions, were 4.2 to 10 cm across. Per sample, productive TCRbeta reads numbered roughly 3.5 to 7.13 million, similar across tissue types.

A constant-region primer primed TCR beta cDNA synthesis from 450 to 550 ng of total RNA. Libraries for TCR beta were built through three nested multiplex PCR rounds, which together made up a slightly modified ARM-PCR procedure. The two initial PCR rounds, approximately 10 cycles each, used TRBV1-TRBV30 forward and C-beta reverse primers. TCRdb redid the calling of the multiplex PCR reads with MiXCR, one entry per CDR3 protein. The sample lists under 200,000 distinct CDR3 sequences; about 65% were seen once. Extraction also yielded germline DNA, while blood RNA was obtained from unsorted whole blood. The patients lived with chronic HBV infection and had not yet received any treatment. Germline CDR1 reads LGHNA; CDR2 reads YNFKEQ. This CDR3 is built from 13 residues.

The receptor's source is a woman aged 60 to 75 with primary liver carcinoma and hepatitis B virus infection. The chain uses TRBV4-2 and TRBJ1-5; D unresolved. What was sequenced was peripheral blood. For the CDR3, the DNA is TGTGCTAGCAGCCAAGAAAGATCCTGGCCCCACCATTTT. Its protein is CASSQERSWPHHF.